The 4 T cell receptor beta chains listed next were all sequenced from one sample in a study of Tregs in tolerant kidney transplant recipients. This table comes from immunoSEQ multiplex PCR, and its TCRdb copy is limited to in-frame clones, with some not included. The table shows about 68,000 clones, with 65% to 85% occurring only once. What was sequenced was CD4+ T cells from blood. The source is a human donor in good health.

CDR3 bases: TGTGCCAGCAGCCTTACAGGGGATCCTAACTATGGCTACACCTTC. Translation: CASSLTGDPNYGYTF. This chain links TRBV5-8 with TRBJ1-2, with 7 nucleotides matching TRBD1. Germline CDR1 is SGHTS and CDR2 is YDEGEE. The CDR3 has 15 residues. Trimming took 4 bases from V and 0 from J; bases not matched to a gene: 6.

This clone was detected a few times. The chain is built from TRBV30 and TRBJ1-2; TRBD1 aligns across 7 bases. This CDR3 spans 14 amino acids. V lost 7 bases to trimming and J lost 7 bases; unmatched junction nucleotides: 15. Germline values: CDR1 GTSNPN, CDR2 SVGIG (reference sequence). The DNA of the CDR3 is TGTGCCTCCCTCCGGGGGAACAGGGGTGGTGGCTACACCTTC. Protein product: CASLRGNRGGGYTF.

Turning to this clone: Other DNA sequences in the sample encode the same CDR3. CDR3 sequence: CASHRGTGLARDTQYF. CDR3 in DNA: TGCGCCAGCCACCGAGGAACCGGGCTAGCCAGAGATACGCAGTATTTT. This chain connects TRBV5-1 to TRBJ2-3; a possible D gene is TRBD2 (5 bases). V dropped 7 bases and J dropped 5 bases, with 23 bases sitting between them. The CDR3 loop spans 16 amino acids. Germline loops: CDR1 SGHRS, CDR2 YFSETQ. Full variable domain (missing parts from reference TRBV5-1 and TRBJ2-3): KAGVTQTPRYLIKTRGQQVTLSCSPISGHRSVSWYQQTPGQGLQFLFEYFSETQRNKGNFPGRFSGRQFSNSRSEMNVSTLELGDSALYLCASHRGTGLARDTQYFGPGTRLTVL.

The CDR3 nucleotides are TGTGCCAGCTCACCACAGGTAATGGCGGGGGCTACCTACGAGCAGTACTTC. Protein product: CASSPQVMAGATYEQYF. This rearrangement joins TRBV18 to TRBJ2-7, with D tentatively TRBD2 (7 bases). Per germline, CDR1 KGHSH and CDR2 LQKENI. Trimming shortened V by 1 base and J by 2 bases, and 18 bases separated the two germline ends. This CDR3 has 17 residues.